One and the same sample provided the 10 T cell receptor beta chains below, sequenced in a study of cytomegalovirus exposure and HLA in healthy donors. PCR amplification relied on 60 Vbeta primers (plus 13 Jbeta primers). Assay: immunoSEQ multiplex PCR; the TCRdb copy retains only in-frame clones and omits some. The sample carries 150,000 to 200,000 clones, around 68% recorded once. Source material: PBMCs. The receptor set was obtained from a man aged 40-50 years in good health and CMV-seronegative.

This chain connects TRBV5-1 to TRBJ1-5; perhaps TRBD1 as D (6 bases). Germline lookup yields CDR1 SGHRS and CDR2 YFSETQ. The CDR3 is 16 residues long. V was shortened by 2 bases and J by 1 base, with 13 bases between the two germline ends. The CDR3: CASSLTGLSSNQPQHF. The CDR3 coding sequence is TGCGCCAGCAGCTTAACAGGGTTATCGAGCAATCAGCCCCAGCATTTT.

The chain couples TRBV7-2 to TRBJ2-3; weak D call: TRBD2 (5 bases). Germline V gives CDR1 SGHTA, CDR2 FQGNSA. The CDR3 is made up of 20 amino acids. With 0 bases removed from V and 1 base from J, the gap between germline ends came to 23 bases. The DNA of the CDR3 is TGTGCCAGCAGCTTAGCGCGGGCTGGCGGATTCCTACGAGGCACAGATACGCAGTATTTT. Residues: CASSLARAGGFLRGTDTQYF.

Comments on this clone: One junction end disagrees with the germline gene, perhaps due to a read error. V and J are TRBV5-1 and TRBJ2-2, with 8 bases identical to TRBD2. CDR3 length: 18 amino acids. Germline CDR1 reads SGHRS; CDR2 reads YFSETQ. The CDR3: CVSSLSAGGIANTGELFF. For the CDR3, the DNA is TGCGTCAGCAGCTTATCTGCGGGGGGAATCGCGAACACCGGGGAGCTGTTTTTT.

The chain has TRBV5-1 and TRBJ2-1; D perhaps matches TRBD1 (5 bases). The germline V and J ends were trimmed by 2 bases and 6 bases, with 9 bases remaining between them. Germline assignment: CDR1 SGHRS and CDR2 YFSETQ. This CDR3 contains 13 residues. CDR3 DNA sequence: TGCGCCAGCAGCTTAGGGGTGGGCAATGAGCAGTTCTTC. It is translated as CASSLGVGNEQFF.

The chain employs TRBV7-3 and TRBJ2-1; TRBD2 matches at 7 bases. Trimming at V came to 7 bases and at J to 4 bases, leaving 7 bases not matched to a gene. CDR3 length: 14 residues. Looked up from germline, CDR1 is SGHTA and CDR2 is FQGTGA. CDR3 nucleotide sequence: TGTGCCAGCATGGAAACTAGCGAGTACAATGAGCAGTTCTTC. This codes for CASMETSEYNEQFF.

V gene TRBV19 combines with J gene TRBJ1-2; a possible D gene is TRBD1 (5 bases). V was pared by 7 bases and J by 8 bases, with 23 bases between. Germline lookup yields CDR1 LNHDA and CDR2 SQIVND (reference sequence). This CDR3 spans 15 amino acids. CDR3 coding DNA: TGTGCCAGTAAGGATCCGCCCCAGGGCCAAGAGGGCTACACCTTC. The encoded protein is CASKDPPQGQEGYTF.

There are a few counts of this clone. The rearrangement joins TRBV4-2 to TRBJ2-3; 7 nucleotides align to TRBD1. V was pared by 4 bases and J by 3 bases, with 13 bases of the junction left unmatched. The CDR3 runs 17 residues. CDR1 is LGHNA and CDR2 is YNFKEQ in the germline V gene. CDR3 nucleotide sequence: TGTGCCAGCAGCCGGATGACAGGGCGGTCTGTAACAGATACGCAGTATTTT. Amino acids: CASSRMTGRSVTDTQYF.

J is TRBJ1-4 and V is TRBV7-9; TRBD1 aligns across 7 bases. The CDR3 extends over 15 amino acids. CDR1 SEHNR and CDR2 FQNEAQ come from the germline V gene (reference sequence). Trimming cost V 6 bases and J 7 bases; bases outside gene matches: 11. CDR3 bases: TGTGCCAGCAGTCGTAACAGGGGTTTAGGTGAAAAACTGTTTTTT. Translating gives CASSRNRGLGEKLFF.

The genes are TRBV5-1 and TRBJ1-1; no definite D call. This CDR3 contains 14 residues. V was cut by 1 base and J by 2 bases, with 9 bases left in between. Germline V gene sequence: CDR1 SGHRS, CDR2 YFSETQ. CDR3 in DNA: TGCGCCAGCAGCTTGATACAGCTTAACACTGAAGCTTTCTTT. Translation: CASSLIQLNTEAFF.

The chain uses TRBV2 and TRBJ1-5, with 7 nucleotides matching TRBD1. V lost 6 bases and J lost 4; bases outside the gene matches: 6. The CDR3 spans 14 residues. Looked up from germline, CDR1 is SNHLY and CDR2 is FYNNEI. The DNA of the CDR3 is TGTGCCAGCAGGAGGGACAGACCGAATCAGCCCCAGCATTTT. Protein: CASRRDRPNQPQHF.